The 12 T cell receptor beta chains presented below share a single source sample, sequenced in a study of post-analysis software for immune sequencing data. Sequencing libraries made from TCR beta cDNA carried unique molecular identifiers. TCRdb reprocessed the PCR reads via MiXCR and lists one record per CDR3 protein. The sample includes hundreds of thousands of distinct CDR3 sequences, approximately 30% of them seen just once. These receptors' targets are unknown. Whole-study findings and limits: Compared with controls, patients had more of roughly 5 TRBV segments, including TRBV5-6, TRBV5-1 and TRBV20-1.

Source material: blood. These receptor sequences come from a girl under 18 with multiple sclerosis.

V usage is TRBV4-3 and J usage is TRBJ1-6; D is uncertain. Germline-derived CDR1 and CDR2 are LGHNA and YSLEER. V lost 1 base and J lost 14, with 15 bases in between. This CDR3 contains 14 residues. CDR3 sequence (DNA): TGCGCCAGCAGCCAAGGTCAATTCGGTCAGGCCCTCCACTTT. It translates to CASSQGQFGQALHF.

The V gene is TRBV11-2, the J gene TRBJ2-3; TRBD1 aligns across 7 bases. The CDR3 is 16 amino acids. The ends lost 3 bases at V and 1 base at J; junction bases unmatched: 7. Germline V gene data show CDR1 as SGHAT and CDR2 as FQNNGV. CDR3 region: CASSFRQGPRTDTQYF. The DNA for the CDR3 is TGTGCCAGCAGCTTTCGACAGGGACCACGCACAGATACGCAGTATTTT. The variable domain in full, completed from reference TRBV11-2 and TRBJ2-3, reads EAGVAQSPRYKIIEKRQSVAFWCNPISGHATLYWYQQILGQGPKLLIQFQNNGVVDDSQLPKDRFSAERLKGVDSTLKIQPAKLEDSAVYLCASSFRQGPRTDTQYFGPGTRLTVL.

This clonotype was detected only a few times. V gene TRBV29-1 combines with J gene TRBJ2-7; D remains unclear. There are 12 residues in the CDR3. Trimming stripped 6 bases from V and 2 bases from J, with 11 bases between. CDR1 SQVTM and CDR2 ANQGSEA come from the germline V gene. As DNA, the CDR3 is TGCAGCGTCGCCTCGCTACCCTACGAGCAGTACTTC. It specifies CSVASLPYEQYF.

This clonotype was detected many times. The CDR3 DNA follows: TGCGCCAGCAGCCAACCGGGCGGGGGACATGGCTACACCTTC. Its protein product is CASSQPGGGHGYTF. This rearrangement joins TRBV4-1 to TRBJ1-2, with a weak D call TRBD1 (5 bases). There are 14 residues in the CDR3. Trimming took off 2 bases at V and 6 bases at J, with 13 bases between the two ends. In germline, CDR1 is MGHRA, CDR2 YSYEKL.

In its sample, this clonotype was seen a few times. The chain uses TRBV20-1 and TRBJ2-7; weak D call: TRBD2 (5 bases). CDR1 and CDR2 (germline): DFQATT, SNEGSKA (reference sequence). CDR3 size: 12 residues. The ends were cut back, 5 bases at V and 3 bases at J, with 11 bases in the middle. The CDR3 loop reads CSAGVRVYEQYF. CDR3 coding DNA: TGCAGTGCTGGAGTGCGGGTCTACGAGCAGTACTTC.

Only a few counts were recorded for this clonotype. This chain links TRBV7-9 with TRBJ2-4, with 9 positions matching TRBD1. The junction had 7 bases not matched to a gene; V was cut back by 4 bases and J by 0 bases. This CDR3 has 17 amino acids. Germline CDR1 and CDR2: SEHNR and FQNEAQ (reference sequence). This CDR3 reads CASSSLGTGLAKNIQYF. The DNA for the CDR3 is TGTGCCAGCAGCTCCTTGGGGACAGGGTTAGCCAAAAACATTCAGTACTTC.

This rearrangement joins TRBV20-1 to TRBJ1-4; 7 bases align to TRBD1. V dropped 4 bases and J dropped 1; count of bases not matched to a gene: 6. Germline V gene sequence: CDR1 DFQATT, CDR2 SNEGSKA (reference sequence). This CDR3 is 15 amino acids long. The CDR3 region is CSATTGDLTNEKLFF. For the CDR3, the DNA is TGCAGTGCTACTACAGGGGATTTAACTAATGAAAAACTGTTTTTT.

The rearrangement joins TRBV29-1 to TRBJ1-2; D ambiguous. Trimming took 3 bases from V and 10 from J, leaving 15 bases between them. This CDR3 spans 12 amino acids. CDR1 is SQVTM, CDR2 ANQGSEA, per germline. CDR3 amino acids: CSVDRQARDYTF. CDR3 nucleotide sequence: TGCAGCGTTGATCGGCAGGCACGCGACTACACCTTC.

This clonotype was seen a handful of times. The CDR3 region has the DNA TGTGCCAGCAGCCAAGTCCAGGGAATCACTGAAGCTTTCTTT. It translates to CASSQVQGITEAFF. The chain combines TRBV4-2 with TRBJ1-1; possibly TRBD1 for D (5 bases). This CDR3 region has 14 residues. V was pared by 1 base and J by 4 bases, with 10 bases between. Per germline, CDR1 LGHNA and CDR2 YNFKEQ.

Only a few counts were recorded for this clonotype. V and J are TRBV10-3 and TRBJ2-1; TRBD2 aligns across 10 bases. Per the germline V gene, CDR1 is ENHRY and CDR2 is SYGVKD. The CDR3 extends over 16 amino acids. The junction had 14 bases not matched to a gene; V was cut back by 3 bases and J by 12 bases. CDR3 in amino acids: CAISDEREGSLVLQFF. The DNA for the CDR3 is TGTGCCATCAGTGATGAGCGGGAGGGTTCCCTCGTACTGCAGTTCTTC.

This clonotype was detected only a few times. The V gene is TRBV24-1, the J gene TRBJ2-1; the match to TRBD2 covers 8 bases. Germline CDR1 is KGHDR and CDR2 is SFDVKD. The CDR3 has 16 residues. V gave up 1 base and J gave up 7 bases; unmatched junction bases: 8. The CDR3 sequence is CATSDLRGTRSNEQFF. CDR3 DNA: TGTGCCACCAGTGATTTACGCGGGACTAGATCTAATGAGCAGTTCTTC.

The rearrangement joins TRBV4-1 to TRBJ1-2, with D unresolved. CDR3 length: 14 amino acids. V was cut by 0 bases and J by 8 bases, with 13 bases left in between. Germline CDR1 and CDR2: MGHRA and YSYEKL. In nucleotides, the CDR3 is TGCGCCAGCAGCCAAGATCGATCCGGTCGCGGCTACACCTTC. It is translated as CASSQDRSGRGYTF.